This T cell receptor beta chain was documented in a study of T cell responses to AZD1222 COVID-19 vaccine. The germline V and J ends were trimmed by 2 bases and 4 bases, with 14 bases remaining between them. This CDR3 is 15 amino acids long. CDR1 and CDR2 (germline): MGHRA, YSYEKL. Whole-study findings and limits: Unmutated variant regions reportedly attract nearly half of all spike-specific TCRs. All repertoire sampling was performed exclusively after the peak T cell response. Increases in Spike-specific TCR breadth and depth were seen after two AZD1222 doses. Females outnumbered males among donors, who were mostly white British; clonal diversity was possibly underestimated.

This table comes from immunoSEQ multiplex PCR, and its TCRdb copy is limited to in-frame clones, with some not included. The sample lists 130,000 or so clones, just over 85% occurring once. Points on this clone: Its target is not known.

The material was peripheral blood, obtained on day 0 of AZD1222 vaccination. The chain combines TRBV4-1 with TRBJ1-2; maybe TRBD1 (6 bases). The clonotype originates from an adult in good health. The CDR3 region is CASSQPGRTAYGYTF. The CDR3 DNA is TGCGCCAGCAGCCAACCGGGAAGGACAGCCTATGGCTACACCTTC.